This T cell receptor (beta chain) was documented in a study of blood T cell repertoires in COVID-19. The wider study: Researchers got acute and convalescent COVID-19 samples from the United States, Italy and Spain.

Profiled with immunoSEQ multiplex PCR; TCRdb holds only in-frame clones, not every one. The sample lists some 39,000 clones, about 86% occurring once. The sample consisted of peripheral blood. This clonotype was obtained from a man in his forties with active COVID-19.

CDR3 bases: TGCGCCAGCAGTGACAGGAACCGCAATCAGCCCCAGCATTTT. Translated: CASSDRNRNQPQHF. The chain carries TRBV10-2 and TRBJ1-5; no firm D call. CDR1 is WSHSY and CDR2 is SAAADI in the germline V gene. The ends were cut back, 3 bases at V and 2 bases at J, with 8 bases in the middle. The CDR3 extends over 14 amino acids.